One and the same sample provided the 21 T cell receptor beta chains below, sequenced in a study of shared clonotypes between healthy human individuals. Assay used: immunoSEQ multiplex PCR; TCRdb lists only in-frame clones, some missing. Of 650,000 to 800,000 clones in the sample, 92% were seen once. CD8 cells classed as naive were CD45RO-negative and positively selected for CCR7, excluding terminally differentiated effector memory CD45RA+ cells. Material: naive CD8+ T cells sorted from blood. These receptors came from a man aged 25-45 years in good health.

The chain combines TRBV6-6 with TRBJ2-7; 9 positions agree with TRBD2. The trim removed 5 bases at V and 4 bases at J, leaving 3 bases unmatched. The CDR3 sequence is 13 residues long. The germline V gene encodes CDR1 MNHNY and CDR2 SVGAGI (reference sequence). CDR3 sequence reads: CASSLAGPYEQYF. The DNA for the CDR3 is TGTGCCAGCAGTCTAGCGGGGCCTTACGAGCAGTACTTC.

V usage is TRBV20-1 and J usage is TRBJ2-3, with D uncertain. Trimming took 5 bases from V and 5 from J, leaving 5 bases between them. The length of the CDR3 is 10 residues. Germline loops: CDR1 DFQATT, CDR2 SNEGSKA (reference sequence). The CDR3 bases are TGCAGTGCTCAGAGAGATACGCAGTATTTT. Its translation is CSAQRDTQYF.

The V gene is TRBV6-5, the J gene TRBJ2-2; unclear D gene. Germline V lookup: CDR1 MNHEY, CDR2 SVGAGI. CDR3 size: 16 residues. With 4 bases removed from V and 3 bases from J, the gap between germline ends came to 15 bases. The CDR3 loop is CASSLPPFGDTGELFF. CDR3 in DNA: TGTGCCAGCAGTTTGCCCCCCTTCGGTGACACCGGGGAGCTGTTTTTT.

The CDR3 loop is CASSESGGRGETQYF. In DNA, the CDR3 is TGCGCCAGCAGTGAGTCGGGCGGGAGAGGAGAGACCCAGTACTTC. The V and J genes are TRBV10-2 and TRBJ2-5, with TRBD2 matching over 7 bases. This CDR3 is 15 amino acids long. The V gene's germline CDR1 is WSHSY and CDR2 SAAADI. The junction had 5 bases not matched to a gene; V was cut back by 0 bases and J by 4 bases.

The chain is built from TRBV5-5 and TRBJ2-1, with 7 bases matching TRBD1. V lost 4 bases, J lost 6 bases, and 13 bases stayed unmatched. There are 16 residues in the CDR3. CDR1 is SGHKS, CDR2 YYEKEE, per germline (reference sequence). Written as DNA, the CDR3 is TGTGCCAGCAGCCCCCAGCTCCGACAGGGTACCAATGAGCAGTTCTTC. This translates into CASSPQLRQGTNEQFF.

The chain links TRBV21-1 to TRBJ1-1. TRBV21-1 corresponds to a pseudogene. There are 13 residues in the CDR3. The CDR3 sequence is CASTQDVNTEAFF. In DNA, the CDR3 is TGTGCCAGCACCCAAGACGTCAACACTGAAGCTTTCTTT.

The genes are TRBV27 and TRBJ1-5, with D possibly matching TRBD1 (6 bases). CDR3 length: 14 amino acids. Trimming shortened V by 1 base and J by 4 bases, and 8 bases separated the two germline ends. Per the germline V gene, CDR1 is MNHEY and CDR2 is SMNVEV (reference sequence). DNA for the CDR3: TGTGCCAGCAGTTTATTAGGACAGAATCAGCCCCAGCATTTT. Protein: CASSLLGQNQPQHF.

This rearrangement joins TRBV2 to TRBJ2-4; D may be TRBD1 or TRBD2 (5 bases each). The germline V gene encodes CDR1 SNHLY and CDR2 FYNNEI. CDR3 size: 18 residues. Trimming left V 8 bases short and J 0 bases short, with 23 bases between. The CDR3 nucleotides are TGTGCCAGCTTCGGTTTTCGGGACGACGCAATAGCCAAAAACATTCAGTACTTC. Translating it yields CASFGFRDDAIAKNIQYF.

The rearrangement uses TRBV7-8 and TRBJ2-7, with D uncertain. The CDR3 extends over 14 amino acids. The germline V gene encodes CDR1 SGHVS and CDR2 FQNEAQ. The V end lost 3 bases, the J end lost 0 bases, and 9 bases lay between the germline ends. This CDR3 is CASSFPGSSYEQYF. The CDR3 coding sequence is TGTGCCAGCAGCTTTCCTGGTAGCTCCTACGAGCAGTACTTC.

This sequence joins TRBV27 and TRBJ1-5; tentative D call: TRBD1 (5 bases). The CDR3 length is 17 residues. The germline V and J ends were trimmed by 3 bases and 1 base, with 16 bases remaining between them. CDR1 MNHEY and CDR2 SMNVEV come from the germline V gene (reference sequence). The DNA of the CDR3 is TGTGCCAGCAGTTTTTTGCCCCAGGGCCTCAGCAATCAGCCCCAGCATTTT. It yields the protein CASSFLPQGLSNQPQHF.

The J gene is TRBJ1-4, the V gene TRBV7-9; D is uncertain. Germline values: CDR1 SEHNR, CDR2 FQNEAQ (reference sequence). V lost 7 bases to trimming and J lost 1 base, with 7 bases between them. The CDR3 contains 13 residues. The CDR3 loop reads CASTSETNEKLFF. The CDR3, as DNA: TGTGCCAGCACAAGTGAAACTAATGAAAAACTGTTTTTT.

The V and J genes are TRBV6-6 and TRBJ2-7; 8 bases map to TRBD1. V was pared by 6 bases and J by 2 bases, with 9 bases of the junction left unmatched. CDR3 length equals 15 residues. Germline values: CDR1 MNHNY, CDR2 SVGAGI (reference sequence). CDR3 protein: CASSPRTGPTYEQYF. In DNA, the CDR3 is TGTGCCAGCAGCCCCCGGACAGGGCCTACCTACGAGCAGTACTTC.

The chain carries TRBV25-1 and TRBJ1-4; D is unresolved. CDR1 is MGHDK and CDR2 is SYGVNS in the germline V gene. CDR3 size: 13 residues. V gave up 2 bases and J gave up 8 bases, with 9 bases separating them. CDR3 loop: CASSETPGEKLFF. The CDR3 bases are TGTGCCAGCAGTGAAACCCCAGGAGAAAAACTGTTTTTT.

This chain joins TRBV30 and TRBJ2-3, with a possible D match to TRBD2 (6 bases). Per the germline V gene, CDR1 is GTSNPN and CDR2 is SVGIG (reference sequence). The CDR3 covers 14 residues. V was shortened by 3 bases and J by 10 bases, with 20 bases between the two germline ends. CDR3 sequence: CAWRVLGGNSSQYF. The CDR3 DNA reads as TGTGCCTGGAGGGTATTAGGCGGGAACTCCTCGCAGTATTTT.

The chain is built from TRBV28 and TRBJ1-1, with D unresolved. The V end lost 4 bases, the J end lost 2 bases, and 8 bases lay between the germline ends. The CDR3 has 13 amino acids. The germline gives CDR1 MDHEN, CDR2 SYDVKM. The CDR3 sequence is CASSSLANTEAFF. CDR3 sequence (DNA): TGTGCCAGCAGTTCTCTTGCTAACACTGAAGCTTTCTTT.

The genes are TRBV27 and TRBJ2-7, with a tentative D call TRBD1 (5 bases). Trimming left V 0 bases short and J 4 bases short, with 16 bases between. CDR3 length: 16 amino acids. CDR1 MNHEY and CDR2 SMNVEV come from the germline V gene (reference sequence). CDR3 residues: CASSLSPGRRRYEQYF. CDR3 coding DNA: TGTGCCAGCAGTTTATCTCCAGGGCGTCGTCGATACGAGCAGTACTTC.

The chain has TRBV28 and TRBJ2-5; D gene ambiguous. Per germline, CDR1 MDHEN and CDR2 SYDVKM. The V gene lost 2 bases and the J gene lost 5 bases, with 15 bases spanning the gap. This CDR3 contains 15 residues. The CDR3 loop reads CASSLGERRVETQYF. The CDR3 bases are TGTGCCAGCAGTTTAGGGGAACGCCGTGTGGAGACCCAGTACTTC.

This clone was observed once. The chain carries TRBV7-9 and TRBJ2-3; 11 positions agree with TRBD2. CDR3 length: 17 amino acids. The V segment lost 5 bases and the J segment 2 bases; nucleotides outside the gene matches: 9. Germline loops: CDR1 SEHNR, CDR2 FQNEAQ (reference sequence). The CDR3 protein is CASSTLKTSGDTDTQYF. The DNA of the CDR3 is TGTGCCAGCAGCACATTGAAGACTAGCGGGGACACAGATACGCAGTATTTT. Full variable domain (rest looked up from reference TRBV7-9 and TRBJ2-3): DTGVSQNPRHKITKRGQNVTFRCDPISEHNRLYWYRQTLGQGPEFLTYFQNEAQLEKSRLLSDRFSAERPKGSFSTLEIQRTEQGDSAMYLCASSTLKTSGDTDTQYFGPGTRLTVL.

This clone appeared once. The V call is TRBV21-1, the J call TRBJ2-7; the table names TRBD1, a call not compared with the DNA. TRBV21-1 is reported as a pseudogene. This CDR3 comprises 17 residues. The CDR3 here is CASSTPLSRGRSYEQYF. The DNA for the CDR3 is TGTGCCAGCAGCACCCCGCTGTCCAGGGGTCGGTCCTACGAGCAGTACTTC.

The chain is built from TRBV19 and TRBJ2-1; the match to TRBD2 covers 9 bases. Germline assignment: CDR1 LNHDA and CDR2 SQIVND (reference sequence). The CDR3 covers 15 residues. Losses at the gene ends were 5 bases for V and 7 bases for J; bases not matched to a gene: 9. The CDR3 nucleotides are TGTGCCAGTAGTTCCCTAGCGGGACCGCAGAATGAGCAGTTCTTC. Amino acid sequence: CASSSLAGPQNEQFF. The entire variable domain, with the rest obtained from reference TRBV19 and TRBJ2-1, is as follows: DGGITQSPKYLFRKEGQNVTLSCEQNLNHDAMYWYRQDPGQGLRLIYYSQIVNDFQKGDIAEGYSVSREKKESFPLTVTSAQKNPTAFYLCASSSLAGPQNEQFFGPGTRLTVL.

The chain recombines TRBV4-3 with TRBJ2-3; D gene ambiguous. Trimming cost V 0 bases and J 3 bases, with 13 bases left between them. Germline V gene lookup returns CDR1 LGHNA and CDR2 YSLEER. There are 16 residues in the CDR3. CDR3 region: CASSQDMGFGTDTQYF. For the CDR3, the DNA is TGCGCCAGCAGCCAAGATATGGGGTTTGGTACAGATACGCAGTATTTT.